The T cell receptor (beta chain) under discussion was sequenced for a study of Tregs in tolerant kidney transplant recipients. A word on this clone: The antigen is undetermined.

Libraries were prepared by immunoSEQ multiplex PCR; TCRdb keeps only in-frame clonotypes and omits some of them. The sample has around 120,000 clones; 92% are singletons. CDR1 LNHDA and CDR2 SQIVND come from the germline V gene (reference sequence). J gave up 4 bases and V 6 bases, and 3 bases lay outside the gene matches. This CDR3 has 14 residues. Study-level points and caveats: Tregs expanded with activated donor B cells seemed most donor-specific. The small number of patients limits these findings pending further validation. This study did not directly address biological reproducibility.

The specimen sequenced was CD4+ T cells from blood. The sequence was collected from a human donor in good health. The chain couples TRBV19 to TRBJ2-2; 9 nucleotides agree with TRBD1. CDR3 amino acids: CASRNRGPTGELFF. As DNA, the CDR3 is TGTGCCAGTAGGAACAGGGGGCCCACCGGGGAGCTGTTTTTT.